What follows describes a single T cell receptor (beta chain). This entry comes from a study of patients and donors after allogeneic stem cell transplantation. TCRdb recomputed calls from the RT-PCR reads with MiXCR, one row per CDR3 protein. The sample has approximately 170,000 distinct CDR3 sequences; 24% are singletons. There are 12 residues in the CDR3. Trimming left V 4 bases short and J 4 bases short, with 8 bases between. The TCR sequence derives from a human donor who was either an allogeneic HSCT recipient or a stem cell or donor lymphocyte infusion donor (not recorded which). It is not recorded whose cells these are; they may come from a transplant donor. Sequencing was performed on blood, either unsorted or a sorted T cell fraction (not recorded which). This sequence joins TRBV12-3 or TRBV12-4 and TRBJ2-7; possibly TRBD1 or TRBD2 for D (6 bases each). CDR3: CASSWGAYEQYF. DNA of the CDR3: TGTGCCAGCAGTTGGGGGGCTTACGAGCAGTACTTC.